This is a list of T cell receptor beta chains from one sample in a study of shared clonotypes between healthy human individuals. Data came from immunoSEQ multiplex PCR; TCRdb stores just in-frame clones and leaves some out. This sample carries around 580,000 clones, roughly 98% of them seen once, and the ten largest clones take around 0.3%. Sample: naive CD8+ T cells sorted from blood. These receptors were collected from a man aged 25-40 years in good health. The CDR3 runs from the conserved cysteine through the conserved F or W. Fields, in order: D gene, V gene, clone size, J gene, CDR3 DNA, CDR3 protein. D genes are given only for firm matches. A clone size is listed for some rows: how often the clone was seen (once, few, many), or a class if it is expanded.

D: NA; V: TRBV21-1; size: NA; J: TRBJ2-2; DNA: TGTGCCAGCAGCAAAAAGGGGGCGGGGCTTGGAACCGGGGAGCTGTTTTTT; CDR3: CASSKKGAGLGTGELFF
D: NA; V: TRBV10-2; size: NA; J: TRBJ2-3; DNA: TGCGCCAGCAGTCTTTACCCTCAGACAGGTTTTGCAGATACGCAGTATTTT; CDR3: CASSLYPQTGFADTQYF
D: NA; V: TRBV28; size: NA; J: TRBJ1-5; DNA: TGTGCCAGCAGCCCCGGACAGTACAATCAGCCCCAGCATTTT; CDR3: CASSPGQYNQPQHF
D: NA; V: TRBV9; size: NA; J: TRBJ2-7; DNA: TGTGCCAGCAGCGCAGAAGGGGGGGCTACTTACGAGCAGTACTTC; CDR3: CASSAEGGATYEQYF
D: NA; V: TRBV7-9; size: NA; J: TRBJ1-5; DNA: TGTGCCAGCAGCTTAGGGGTCGGAGGCCAGCCCCAGCATTTT; CDR3: CASSLGVGGQPQHF
D: TRBD2; V: TRBV9; size: NA; J: TRBJ2-1; DNA: TGTGCCAGCAGCGGGGGACTATACAATGAGCAGTTCTTC; CDR3: CASSGGLYNEQFF
D: TRBD2; V: TRBV19; size: NA; J: TRBJ2-3; DNA: TGTGCCAGTAGTATCTCCGGCGGGAGGAAGGATACGCAGTATTTT; CDR3: CASSISGGRKDTQYF
D: TRBD1; V: TRBV14; size: NA; J: TRBJ2-1; DNA: TGTGCCAGCAGCCAAGGGGGACAGGGGGACAATGAGCAGTTCTTC; CDR3: CASSQGGQGDNEQFF
D: NA; V: TRBV4-1; size: once; J: TRBJ2-7; DNA: TGCGCCAGCAGCCGGGGCCCATCCTACGAGCAGTACTTC; CDR3: CASSRGPSYEQYF
D: NA; V: TRBV5-1; size: NA; J: TRBJ2-1; DNA: TGCGCCAGCATGAACTCCTACAATGAGCAGTTCTTC; CDR3: CASMNSYNEQFF
D: TRBD2; V: TRBV28; size: NA; J: TRBJ2-7; DNA: TGTGCCAGCAGTTTGGGCCTGGGACTACCGTACGAGCAGTACTTC; CDR3: CASSLGLGLPYEQYF
D: TRBD2; V: TRBV27; size: NA; J: TRBJ2-3; DNA: TGTGCCAGCAGCCTTACTAGCGGGAGGACAGATACGCAGTATTTT; CDR3: CASSLTSGRTDTQYF
D: NA; V: TRBV7-9; size: NA; J: TRBJ2-7; DNA: TGTGCCAGCAGCAAAAGCTACGAGCAGTACTTC; CDR3: CASSKSYEQYF
D: TRBD2; V: TRBV5-1; size: NA; J: TRBJ2-7; DNA: TGCGCCAGCAGCTTGGAGGCGGGAGGGGTGGACGAGCAGTACTTC; CDR3: CASSLEAGGVDEQYF
D: NA; V: TRBV7-2; size: NA; J: TRBJ1-1; DNA: TGTGCCAGCAGCTTAGCGCTTGGGGACTACACTGAAGCTTTCTTT; CDR3: CASSLALGDYTEAFF
D: NA; V: TRBV2; size: NA; J: TRBJ1-1; DNA: TGTGCCAGCAGATCGTCCCCAGTTGAAGCTTTCTTT; CDR3: CASRSSPVEAFF
D: TRBD2; V: TRBV15; size: NA; J: TRBJ2-3; DNA: TGTGCCACCAGCAGAGATCATAGGACTAGCGAAACAGATACGCAGTATTTT; CDR3: CATSRDHRTSETDTQYF
D: NA; V: TRBV14; size: NA; J: TRBJ2-3; DNA: TGTGCCAGCAGCCAAGTTTTGAGGACAGATACGCAGTATTTT; CDR3: CASSQVLRTDTQYF
D: NA; V: TRBV7-3; size: NA; J: TRBJ2-2; DNA: TGTGCCAGCAGCCTTGCCGGCCGGACGAACACCGGGGAGCTGTTTTTT; CDR3: CASSLAGRTNTGELFF
D: TRBD1; V: TRBV6-5; size: NA; J: TRBJ2-5; DNA: TGTGCCAGCAGTGGGACAGCAGAGACCCAGTACTTC; CDR3: CASSGTAETQYF
D: NA; V: TRBV6-5; size: once; J: TRBJ1-1; DNA: TGTGCCAGCAGTTACTCGAATGGGCTGAACACTGAAGCTTTCTTT; CDR3: CASSYSNGLNTEAFF
D: NA; V: TRBV6-1; size: NA; J: TRBJ2-7; DNA: TGTGCCAGCAGTGACACCAGGTACCACGAGCAGTACTTC; CDR3: CASSDTRYHEQYF
D: NA; V: TRBV9; size: NA; J: TRBJ2-1; DNA: TGTGCCAGCAGCGTAGAGGGAGATCGGGGCAATGAGCAGTTCTTC; CDR3: CASSVEGDRGNEQFF
D: NA; V: TRBV7-9; size: NA; J: TRBJ2-7; DNA: TGTGCCAGCTCTGACTACTACTTCTACGAGCAGTACTTC; CDR3: CASSDYYFYEQYF
D: NA; V: TRBV15; size: NA; J: TRBJ2-2; DNA: TGTGCCACCAGTGGCGTCCGGGAGCTGTTTTTT; CDR3: CATSGVRELFF
D: NA; V: TRBV7-6; size: NA; J: TRBJ2-1; DNA: TGTGCCAGCAGCTTAGCCCCACCCTTGGGGAATGAGCAGTTCTTC; CDR3: CASSLAPPLGNEQFF
D: NA; V: TRBV7-2; size: NA; J: TRBJ2-7; DNA: TGTGCCAGCAGCTCCGTTGGAGGTCCCGTGGAGCAGTACTTC; CDR3: CASSSVGGPVEQYF